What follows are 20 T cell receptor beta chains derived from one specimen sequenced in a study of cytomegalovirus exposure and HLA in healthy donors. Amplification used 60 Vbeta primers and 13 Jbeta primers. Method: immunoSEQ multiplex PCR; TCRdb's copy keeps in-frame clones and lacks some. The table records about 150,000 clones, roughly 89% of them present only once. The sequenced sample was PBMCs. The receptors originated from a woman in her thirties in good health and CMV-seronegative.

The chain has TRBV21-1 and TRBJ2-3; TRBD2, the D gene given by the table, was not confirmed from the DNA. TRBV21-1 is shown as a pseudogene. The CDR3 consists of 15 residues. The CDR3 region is CASSKVTSGSDTQYF. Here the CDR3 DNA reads TGTGCCAGCAGCAAAGTTACTAGCGGGTCAGATACGCAGTATTTT.

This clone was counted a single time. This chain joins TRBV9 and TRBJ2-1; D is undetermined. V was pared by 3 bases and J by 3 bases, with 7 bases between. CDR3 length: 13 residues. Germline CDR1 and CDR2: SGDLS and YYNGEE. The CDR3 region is CASSGLSYNEQFF. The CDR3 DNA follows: TGTGCCAGCAGCGGTCTTAGCTACAATGAGCAGTTCTTC.

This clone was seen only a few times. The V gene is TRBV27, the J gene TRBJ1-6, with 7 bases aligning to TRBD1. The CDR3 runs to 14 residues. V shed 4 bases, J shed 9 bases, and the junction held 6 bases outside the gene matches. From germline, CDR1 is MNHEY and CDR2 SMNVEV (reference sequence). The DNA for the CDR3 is TGTGCCAGCAGTTCCGGGACAGTCGTTTCACCCCTCCACTTT. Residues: CASSSGTVVSPLHF.

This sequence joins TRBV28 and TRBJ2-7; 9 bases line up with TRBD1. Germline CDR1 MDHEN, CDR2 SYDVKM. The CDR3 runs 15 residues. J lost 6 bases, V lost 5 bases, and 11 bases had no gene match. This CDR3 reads CASSPAGQGIGEQYF. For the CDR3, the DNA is TGTGCCAGCAGTCCCGCCGGACAGGGGATTGGCGAGCAGTACTTC.

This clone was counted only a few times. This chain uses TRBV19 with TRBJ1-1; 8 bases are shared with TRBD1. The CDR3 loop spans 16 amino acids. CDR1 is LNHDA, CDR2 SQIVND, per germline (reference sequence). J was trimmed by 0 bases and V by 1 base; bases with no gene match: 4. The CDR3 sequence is CASSIGEDRVNTEAFF. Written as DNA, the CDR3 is TGTGCCAGTAGTATAGGGGAGGACAGGGTGAACACTGAAGCTTTCTTT.

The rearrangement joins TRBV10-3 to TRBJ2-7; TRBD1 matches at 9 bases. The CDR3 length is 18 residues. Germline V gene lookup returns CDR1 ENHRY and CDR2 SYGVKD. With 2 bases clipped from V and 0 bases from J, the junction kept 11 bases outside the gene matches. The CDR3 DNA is TGTGCCATCAGTGAGAAGCCCATGACAGGGGGGAGCTCCTACGAGCAGTACTTC. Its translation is CAISEKPMTGGSSYEQYF.

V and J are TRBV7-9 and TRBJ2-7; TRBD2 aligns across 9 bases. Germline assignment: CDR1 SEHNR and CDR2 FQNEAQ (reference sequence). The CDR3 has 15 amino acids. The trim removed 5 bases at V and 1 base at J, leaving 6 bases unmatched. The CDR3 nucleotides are TGTGCCAGCAGCCCCAGCGGGGGGACATCCTACGAGCAGTACTTC. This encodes CASSPSGGTSYEQYF.

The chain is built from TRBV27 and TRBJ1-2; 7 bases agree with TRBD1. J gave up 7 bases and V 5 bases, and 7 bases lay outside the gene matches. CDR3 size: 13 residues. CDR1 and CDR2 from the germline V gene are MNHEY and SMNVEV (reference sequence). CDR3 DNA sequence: TGTGCCAGCAGTCCCCAGGGGGGCTCTGGCTACACCTTC. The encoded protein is CASSPQGGSGYTF.

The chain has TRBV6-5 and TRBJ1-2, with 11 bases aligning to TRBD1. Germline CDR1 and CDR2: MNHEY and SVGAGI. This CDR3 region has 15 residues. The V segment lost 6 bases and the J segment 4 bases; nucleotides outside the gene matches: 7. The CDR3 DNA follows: TGTGCCAGCAGGAAAGCCGGGACAGGGGGCTATGGCTACACCTTC. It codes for CASRKAGTGGYGYTF.

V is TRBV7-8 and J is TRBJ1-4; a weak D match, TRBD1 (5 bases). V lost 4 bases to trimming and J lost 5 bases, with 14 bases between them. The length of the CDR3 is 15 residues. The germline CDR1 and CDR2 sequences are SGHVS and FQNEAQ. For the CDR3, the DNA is TGTGCCAGCAGCTCCGTCTGGGGGGAAAATGAAAAACTGTTTTTT. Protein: CASSSVWGENEKLFF.

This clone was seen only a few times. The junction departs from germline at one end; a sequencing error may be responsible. The CDR3 coding sequence is TGCGCCAGCAGCGGGGGTGGCGGGAGGGCACTAGAACACCGGGGAGCTGTTTTT. It is translated as CASSGGGGRALEHRGAVF. This sequence joins TRBV5-1 and TRBJ2-2; 9 bases are shared with TRBD2. The CDR3 contains 18 residues. Germline V gene sequence: CDR1 SGHRS, CDR2 YFSETQ.

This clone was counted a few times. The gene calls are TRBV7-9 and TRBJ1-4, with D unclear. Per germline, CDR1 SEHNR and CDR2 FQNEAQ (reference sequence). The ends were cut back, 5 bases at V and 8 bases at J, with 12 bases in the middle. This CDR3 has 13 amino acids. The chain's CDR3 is CASSVPPGEKLFF. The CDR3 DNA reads TGTGCCAGCAGCGTCCCCCCGGGGGAAAAACTGTTTTTT.

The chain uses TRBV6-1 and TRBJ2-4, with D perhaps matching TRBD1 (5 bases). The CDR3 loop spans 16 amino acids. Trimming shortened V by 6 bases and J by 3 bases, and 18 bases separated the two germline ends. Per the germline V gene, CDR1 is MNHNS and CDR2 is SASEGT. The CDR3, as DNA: TGTGCCAGCAGCGAACAGGCCAACTTAGGCAAAAACATTCAGTACTTC. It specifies CASSEQANLGKNIQYF.

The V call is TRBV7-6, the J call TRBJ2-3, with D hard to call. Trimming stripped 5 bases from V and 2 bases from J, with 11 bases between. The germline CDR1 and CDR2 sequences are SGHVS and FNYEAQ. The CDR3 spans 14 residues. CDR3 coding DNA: TGTGCCAGCAGCCTTACCACAGACACAGATACGCAGTATTTT. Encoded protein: CASSLTTDTDTQYF. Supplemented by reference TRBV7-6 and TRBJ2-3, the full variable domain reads GAGVSQSPRYKVTKRGQDVALRCDPISGHVSLYWYRQALGQGPEFLTYFNYEAQQDKSGLPNDRFSAERPEGSISTLTIQRTEQRDSAMYRCASSLTTDTDTQYFGPGTRLTVL.

This CDR3 is CASRSYALQETQYF. The CDR3, as DNA: TGTGCCAGCAGATCCTATGCCCTCCAAGAGACCCAGTACTTC. The rearrangement uses TRBV11-2 and TRBJ2-5; D is unclear. The CDR3 runs 14 residues. Germline V CDR1 and CDR2: SGHAT, FQNNGV. V was trimmed by 6 bases and J by 1 base, leaving 12 bases between them.

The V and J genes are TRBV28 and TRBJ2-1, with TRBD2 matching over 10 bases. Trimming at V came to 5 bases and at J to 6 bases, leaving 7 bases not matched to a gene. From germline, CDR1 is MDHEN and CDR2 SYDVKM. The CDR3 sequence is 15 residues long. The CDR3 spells CASSPQSSGSNEQFF. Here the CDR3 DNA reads TGTGCCAGCAGTCCCCAGTCTAGCGGGAGCAATGAGCAGTTCTTC. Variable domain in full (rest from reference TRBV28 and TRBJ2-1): DVKVTQSSRYLVKRTGEKVFLECVQDMDHENMFWYRQDPGLGLRLIYFSYDVKMKEKGDIPEGYSVSREKKERFSLILESASTNQTSMYLCASSPQSSGSNEQFFGPGTRLTVL.

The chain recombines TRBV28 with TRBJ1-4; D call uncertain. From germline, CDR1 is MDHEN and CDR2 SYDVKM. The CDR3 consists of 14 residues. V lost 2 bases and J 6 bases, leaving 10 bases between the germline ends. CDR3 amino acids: CASSLGGRHEKLFF. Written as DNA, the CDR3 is TGTGCCAGCAGTTTAGGAGGGCGTCATGAAAAACTGTTTTTT. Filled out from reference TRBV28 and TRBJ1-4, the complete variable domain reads DVKVTQSSRYLVKRTGEKVFLECVQDMDHENMFWYRQDPGLGLRLIYFSYDVKMKEKGDIPEGYSVSREKKERFSLILESASTNQTSMYLCASSLGGRHEKLFFGSGTQLSVL.

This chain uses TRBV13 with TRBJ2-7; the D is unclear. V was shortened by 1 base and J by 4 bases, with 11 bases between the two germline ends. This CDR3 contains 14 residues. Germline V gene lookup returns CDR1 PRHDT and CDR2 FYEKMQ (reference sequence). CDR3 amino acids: CASSLELQAYEQYF. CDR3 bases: TGTGCCAGCAGCTTAGAGCTCCAAGCATACGAGCAGTACTTC. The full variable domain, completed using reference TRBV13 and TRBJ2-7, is AAGVIQSPRHLIKEKRETATLKCYPIPRHDTVYWYQQGPGQDPQFLISFYEKMQSDKGSIPDRFSAQQFSDYHSELNMSSLELGDSALYFCASSLELQAYEQYFGPGTRLTVT.

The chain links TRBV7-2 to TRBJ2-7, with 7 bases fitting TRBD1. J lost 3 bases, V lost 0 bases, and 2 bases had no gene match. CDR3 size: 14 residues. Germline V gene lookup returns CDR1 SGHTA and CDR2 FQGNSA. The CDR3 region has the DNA TGTGCCAGCAGCTTAGCAGGGGGCCACTACGAGCAGTACTTC. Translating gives CASSLAGGHYEQYF. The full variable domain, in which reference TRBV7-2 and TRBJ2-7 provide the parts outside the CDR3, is GAGVSQSPSNKVTEKGKDVELRCDPISGHTALYWYRQSLGQGLEFLIYFQGNSAPDKSGLPSDRFSAERTGGSVSTLTIQRTQQEDSAVYLCASSLAGGHYEQYFGPGTRLTVT.

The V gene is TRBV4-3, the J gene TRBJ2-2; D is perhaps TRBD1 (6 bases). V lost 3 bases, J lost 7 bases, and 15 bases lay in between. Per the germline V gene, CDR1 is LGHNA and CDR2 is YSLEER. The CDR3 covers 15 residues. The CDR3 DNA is TGCGCCAGCAGCCATACGAACACCAGGGGCGGGGAGCTGTTTTTT. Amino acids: CASSHTNTRGGELFF.